Here is one T cell receptor (beta chain) with its context. What it binds is unknown. The CDR3 is 12 amino acids. Deletions cut 3 bases from V and 6 bases from J, with 5 bases between. Germline V lookup: CDR1 SGHVS, CDR2 FNYEAQ. TCRdb itself ran the 5' RACE reads through MiXCR, one entry per CDR3 protein. The sample holds 12,000 or so distinct CDR3 sequences; 14% are singletons and the top ten take roughly 2.3%. The sample is drawn from a study of spatial heterogeneity in lung cancer. Study summary: Detected beta-chain sequences consistently exceeded alpha-chain sequences. An average of more than ten raw reads was observed per unique TCR and UMI combination. Findings and limits, study-wide: Detection of ubiquitous tumor TCRs in blood was higher at resection than follow-up.

Time point indicated: sample taken at primary tumor resection. Unsorted whole RNA of tumor, nontumor lung or frozen PBMC was sequenced. This clonotype was obtained from a female donor with early-stage non-small cell lung cancer. Sequenced here: PBMCs, sampled at surgery. This chain uses TRBV7-6 with TRBJ2-2, with D unresolved. The DNA for the CDR3 is TGTGCCAGCAGCTTGTGGGCCGGGGAGCTGTTTTTT. Amino acids: CASSLWAGELFF.